These T cell receptor beta chains were read from a single sample in a study of blood T cell repertoires in COVID-19. Method: immunoSEQ multiplex PCR; TCRdb's copy keeps in-frame clones and lacks some. The sample holds roughly 74,000 clones; nearly 90% are singletons and the top ten take around 2.7%. The sample taken for sequencing was peripheral blood. All receptors derive from a man between 65 and 80 years old with active or convalescent COVID-19. CDR3s include the opening cysteine and the closing phenylalanine or tryptophan. A D gene is named only where the DNA matches it firmly. Clone size is stated in some rows and not others, as once, few, many or a class when expanded.

clone size | D gene | J gene | V gene | CDR3 protein | CDR3 DNA
NA | TRBD1 | TRBJ2-7 | TRBV3-1/TRBV3-2 | CASSQTGGVYEQYF | TGTGCCAGCAGTCAGACAGGGGGAGTCTACGAGCAGTACTTC
NA | NA | TRBJ1-4 | TRBV15 | CATSRDRLINEKLFF | TGTGCCACCAGCAGAGATCGACTGATTAATGAAAAACTGTTTTTT
once | NA | TRBJ2-5 | TRBV18 | CASSPRTVQETQYF | TGTGCCAGCTCACCACGGACAGTCCAAGAGACCCAGTACTTC
NA | NA | TRBJ1-2 | TRBV5-1 | CASSLAGEGYTF | TGCGCCAGCAGCTTGGCGGGAGAAGGCTACACCTTC
NA | NA | TRBJ2-7 | TRBV19 | CASSGAGRRGGHSSYEQYF | TGTGCCAGTAGTGGGGCCGGCAGGAGGGGGGGACACAGCTCCTACGAGCAGTACTTC
NA | NA | TRBJ1-5 | TRBV15 | CATSREKRNQPQHF | TGTGCCACCAGCAGAGAGAAGAGGAATCAGCCCCAGCATTTT
NA | NA | TRBJ1-5 | TRBV12-3/TRBV12-4 | CASSLGASQPQHF | TGTGCCAGCAGTTTAGGGGCGAGTCAGCCCCAGCATTTT
NA | NA | TRBJ2-5 | TRBV5-4 | CASEYKGTLPQYF | TGTGCCAGCGAATATAAGGGGACTCTCCCCCAGTACTTC
NA | NA | TRBJ1-3 | TRBV5-5 | CASSLVQGGNTIYF | TGTGCCAGCAGCTTGGTTCAGGGGGGAAACACCATATATTTT
NA | NA | TRBJ2-5 | TRBV5-1 | CASSAQTSLQETQYF | TGCGCCAGCAGCGCACAAACTAGCCTCCAAGAGACCCAGTACTTC
NA | NA | TRBJ1-2 | TRBV2 | CASRRDTAWGGYTF | TGTGCCAGCAGAAGGGACACCGCGTGGGGAGGCTACACCTTC
NA | TRBD1 | TRBJ1-5 | TRBV29-1 | CSLGDRGPDTIKSNQPQHF | TGCAGCTTAGGGGACAGGGGGCCGGATACAATAAAAAGCAATCAGCCCCAGCATTTT